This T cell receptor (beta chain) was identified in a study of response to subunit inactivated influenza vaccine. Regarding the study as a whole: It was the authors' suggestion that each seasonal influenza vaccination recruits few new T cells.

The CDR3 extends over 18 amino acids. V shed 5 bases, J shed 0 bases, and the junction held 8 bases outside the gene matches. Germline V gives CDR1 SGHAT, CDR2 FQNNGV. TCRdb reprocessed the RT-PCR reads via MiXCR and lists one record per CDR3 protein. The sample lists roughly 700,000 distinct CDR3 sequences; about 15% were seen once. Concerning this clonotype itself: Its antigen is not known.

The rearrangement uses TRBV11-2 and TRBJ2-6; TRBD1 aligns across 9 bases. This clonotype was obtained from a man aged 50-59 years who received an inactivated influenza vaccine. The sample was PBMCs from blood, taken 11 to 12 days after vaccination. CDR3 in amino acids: CASSAGQGSSSGANVLTF. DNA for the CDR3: TGTGCCAGCAGCGCCGGACAGGGGTCCAGCTCTGGGGCCAACGTCCTGACTTTC.